This T cell receptor beta chain appears in the sequencing data of a study of blood T cell repertoires in COVID-19. The method was immunoSEQ multiplex PCR; TCRdb's version includes in-frame clones alone and lacks a portion of them. The sample yields about 90,000 clones, about 92% seen once. Trimming at V came to 8 bases and at J to 1 base, leaving 4 bases not matched to a gene. In germline, CDR1 is MDHEN, CDR2 SYDVKM. The CDR3 contains 14 residues. The sequencing sample was made of peripheral blood. The chain couples TRBV28 to TRBJ2-2, with 7 nucleotides matching TRBD2. The TCR comes from a woman aged 55 to 70 with active COVID-19. The CDR3 region has the DNA TGTGCCAGCGGGGCTAGCGGGAACACCGGGGAGCTGTTTTTT. Protein product: CASGASGNTGELFF.